This entry is about one T cell receptor beta chain. CDR1 is MDHEN, CDR2 SYDVKM, per germline. The CDR3 has 17 amino acids. The V segment lost 6 bases and the J segment 0 bases; nucleotides outside the gene matches: 13. The data are from a study of blood T cell repertoires in COVID-19. Overall study: From T cells, B-cell-depleted T cells, or PBMCs came the material, which was cDNA or gDNA.

The assay was immunoSEQ multiplex PCR, and TCRdb's table has in-frame clones only and misses some. The sample lists fewer than 100,000 clones, about 80% occurring once. The source is a man in his sixties or seventies with acute or convalescent COVID-19. The chain employs TRBV28 and TRBJ2-7; 8 bases match TRBD2. Sequencing was carried out using peripheral blood. The DNA for the CDR3 is TGTGCCAGCAGACCCCGTGGAGCGGGAGTTCTCTCCTACGAGCAGTACTTC. Encoded protein: CASRPRGAGVLSYEQYF. Based on the CDR3 plus reference TRBV28 and TRBJ2-7, the full variable domain is DVKVTQSSRYLVKRTGEKVFLECVQDMDHENMFWYRQDPGLGLRLIYFSYDVKMKEKGDIPEGYSVSREKKERFSLILESASTNQTSMYLCASRPRGAGVLSYEQYFGPGTRLTVT.